The clone carrying this T cell receptor (beta chain) was observed a few times. Its specificity is not known. The CDR3 length is 18 residues. CDR1 and CDR2 (germline): SGHVS, FQNEAQ. The V and J ends lost 0 bases and 5 bases, in that order; junction bases with no gene match: 8. The source of the sample is a study of cytomegalovirus exposure and HLA in healthy donors. Points from the study as a whole: Some segments of the V type, notably TRBV6-2 and TRBV6-3, were excluded as indistinguishable.

Primers included in the PCR were 60 Vbeta and 13 Jbeta primers. Assay: immunoSEQ multiplex PCR; the TCRdb copy retains only in-frame clones and omits some. The data hold about 98,000 clones, with 50% to 70% observed a single time. Sequenced sample: PBMCs. The clonotype was recovered from a human donor in good health. The chain links TRBV7-8 to TRBJ1-5; TRBD1 matches at 12 bases. DNA of the CDR3: TGTGCCAGCAGCTTAGCGACATATGGGACAGGGGGCTATCAGCCCCAGCATTTT. Translated: CASSLATYGTGGYQPQHF. Together with reference TRBV7-8 and TRBJ1-5, the CDR3 gives the full variable domain: GAGVSQSPRYKVAKRGQDVALRCDPISGHVSLFWYQQALGQGPEFLTYFQNEAQLDKSGLPSDRFFAERPEGSVSTLKIQRTQQEDSAVYLCASSLATYGTGGYQPQHFGDGTRLSIL.